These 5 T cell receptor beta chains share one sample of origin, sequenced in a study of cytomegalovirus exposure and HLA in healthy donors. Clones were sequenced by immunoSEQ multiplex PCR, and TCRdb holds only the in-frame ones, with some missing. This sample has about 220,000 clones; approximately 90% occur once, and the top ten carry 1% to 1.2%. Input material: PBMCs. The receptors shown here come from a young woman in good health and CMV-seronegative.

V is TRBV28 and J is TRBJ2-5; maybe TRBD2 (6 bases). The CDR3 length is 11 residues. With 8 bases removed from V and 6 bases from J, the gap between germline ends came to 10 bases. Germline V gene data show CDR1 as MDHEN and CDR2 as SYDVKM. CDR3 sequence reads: CASGGWQTQYF. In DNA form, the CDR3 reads TGTGCCAGCGGGGGGTGGCAGACCCAGTACTTC. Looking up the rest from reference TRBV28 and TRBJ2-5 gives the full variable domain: DVKVTQSSRYLVKRTGEKVFLECVQDMDHENMFWYRQDPGLGLRLIYFSYDVKMKEKGDIPEGYSVSREKKERFSLILESASTNQTSMYLCASGGWQTQYFGPGTRLLVL.

Here the CDR3 reads CASSLYPGGLGSYNEQFF. In DNA, the CDR3 is TGTGCCAGCAGCTTATACCCGGGAGGCCTTGGGTCCTACAATGAGCAGTTCTTC. This chain uses TRBV7-2 with TRBJ2-1; the match to TRBD2 covers 7 bases. V gave up 2 bases and J gave up 1 base; unmatched junction bases: 11. The CDR3 is 18 residues long. The germline V gene has CDR1 SGHTA and CDR2 FQGNSA.

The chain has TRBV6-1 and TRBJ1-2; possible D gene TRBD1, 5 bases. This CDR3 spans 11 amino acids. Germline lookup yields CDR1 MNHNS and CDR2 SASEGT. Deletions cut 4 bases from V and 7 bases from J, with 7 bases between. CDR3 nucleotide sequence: TGTGCCAGCAGTGTGCAGGGTGGCTACACCTTC. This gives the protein CASSVQGGYTF.

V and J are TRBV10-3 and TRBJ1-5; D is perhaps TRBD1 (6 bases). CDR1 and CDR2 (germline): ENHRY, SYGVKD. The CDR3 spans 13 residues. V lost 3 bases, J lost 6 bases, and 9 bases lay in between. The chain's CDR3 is CAISDRDTQPQHF. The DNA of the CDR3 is TGTGCCATCAGTGACAGGGACACTCAGCCCCAGCATTTT.

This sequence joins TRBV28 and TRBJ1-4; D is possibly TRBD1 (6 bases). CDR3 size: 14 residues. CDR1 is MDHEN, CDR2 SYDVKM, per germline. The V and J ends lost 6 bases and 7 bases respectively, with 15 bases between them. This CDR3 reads CASRPRGLGEKLFF. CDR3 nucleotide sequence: TGTGCCAGCAGACCCAGGGGTTTGGGTGAAAAACTGTTTTTT.